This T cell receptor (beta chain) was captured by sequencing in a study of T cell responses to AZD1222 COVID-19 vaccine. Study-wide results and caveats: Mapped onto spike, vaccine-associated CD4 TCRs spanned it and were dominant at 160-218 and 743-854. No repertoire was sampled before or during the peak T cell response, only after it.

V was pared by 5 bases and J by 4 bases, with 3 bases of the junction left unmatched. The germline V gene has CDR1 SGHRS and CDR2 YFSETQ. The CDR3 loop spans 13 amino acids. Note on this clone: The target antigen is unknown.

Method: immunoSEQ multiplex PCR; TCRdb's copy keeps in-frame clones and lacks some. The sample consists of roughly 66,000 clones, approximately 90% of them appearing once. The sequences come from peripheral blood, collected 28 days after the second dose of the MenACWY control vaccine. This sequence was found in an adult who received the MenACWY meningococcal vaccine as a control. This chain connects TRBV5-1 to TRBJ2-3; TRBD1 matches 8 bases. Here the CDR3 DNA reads TGCGCCAGCAGGGAACAGGGGGCAGATACGCAGTATTTT. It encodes CASREQGADTQYF.